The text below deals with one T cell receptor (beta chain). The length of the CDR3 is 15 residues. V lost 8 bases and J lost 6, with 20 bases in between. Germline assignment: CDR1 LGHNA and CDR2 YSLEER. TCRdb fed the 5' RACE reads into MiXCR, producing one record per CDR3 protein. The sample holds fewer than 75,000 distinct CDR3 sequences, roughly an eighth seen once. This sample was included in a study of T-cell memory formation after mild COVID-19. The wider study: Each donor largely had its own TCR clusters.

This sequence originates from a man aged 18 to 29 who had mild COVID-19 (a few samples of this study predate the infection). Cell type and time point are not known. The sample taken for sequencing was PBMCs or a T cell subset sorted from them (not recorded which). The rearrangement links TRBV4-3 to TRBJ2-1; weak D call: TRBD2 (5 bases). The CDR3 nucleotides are TGCGCCAGCTCAAAAGGATTGGGAGATCCCAATGAGCAGTTCTTC. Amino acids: CASSKGLGDPNEQFF.